Shown below are 6 T cell receptor beta chains from a single sample sequenced in a study of cytomegalovirus exposure and HLA in healthy donors. TCRdb's copy holds only in-frame clones and misses some; the assay was immunoSEQ multiplex PCR. The sample has 200,000 to 250,000 clones; roughly 91% are singletons. Sequencing was carried out using PBMCs. These receptors were taken from a woman in her late teens or twenties in good health and CMV-seropositive.

The chain has TRBV9 and TRBJ2-7; 9 bases map to TRBD2. V lost 0 bases and J lost 6; bases outside the gene matches: 10. Germline V gene data show CDR1 as SGDLS and CDR2 as YYNGEE. The CDR3 runs 16 residues. The CDR3, as DNA: TGTGCCAGCAGCGTAGGGGGGGGGACTAGCACAGGCGAGCAGTACTTC. This encodes CASSVGGGTSTGEQYF.

The chain uses TRBV28 and TRBJ1-5; unclear D gene. Germline CDR1 and CDR2: MDHEN and SYDVKM. The CDR3 has 15 residues. V was clipped by 6 bases and J by 2 bases, with 14 bases between them. CDR3 amino acids: CASRIEGTGNQPQHF. Here the CDR3 DNA reads TGTGCCAGCAGGATCGAGGGTACGGGCAATCAGCCCCAGCATTTT.

This sequence joins TRBV19 and TRBJ1-2; 10 nucleotides align to TRBD1. Germline CDR1 LNHDA, CDR2 SQIVND (reference sequence). The CDR3 covers 13 residues. J lost 7 bases, V lost 6 bases, and 5 bases had no gene match. The CDR3 DNA follows: TGTGCCAGTAGAGGACAGGGGGAAAGTGGCTACACCTTC. It codes for CASRGQGESGYTF.

The V and J genes are TRBV6-4 and TRBJ2-2, with 7 bases lining up with TRBD2. Germline V CDR1 and CDR2: MRHNA, SNTAGT. The V segment lost 0 bases and the J segment 6 bases; nucleotides outside the gene matches: 4. The CDR3 runs to 15 residues. This CDR3 is CASSDSEREPGELFF. The CDR3 DNA reads as TGTGCCAGCAGTGACTCGGAGCGGGAACCCGGGGAGCTGTTTTTT.

The V and J genes are TRBV5-1 and TRBJ2-3; 8 bases map to TRBD2. The CDR3 loop spans 14 amino acids. The V gene's germline CDR1 is SGHRS and CDR2 YFSETQ. J was trimmed by 3 bases and V by 7 bases; bases with no gene match: 7. In nucleotides, the CDR3 is TGCGCCAGCGTGCGGGAGGCCTGGACAGATACGCAGTATTTT. Its protein product is CASVREAWTDTQYF.

This clone occurred a few times. V and J are TRBV15 and TRBJ1-2; TRBD1 matches at 8 bases. Germline CDR1 is LNHNV and CDR2 is YYDKDF (reference sequence). The CDR3 totals 16 residues. After removal of 5 bases from V and 3 bases from J, the junction contained 11 bases not matched to a gene. CDR3 in DNA: TGTGCCACCAGCGCCTCGACCCTGACAGGGGACTATGGCTACACCTTC. Its translation: CATSASTLTGDYGYTF.